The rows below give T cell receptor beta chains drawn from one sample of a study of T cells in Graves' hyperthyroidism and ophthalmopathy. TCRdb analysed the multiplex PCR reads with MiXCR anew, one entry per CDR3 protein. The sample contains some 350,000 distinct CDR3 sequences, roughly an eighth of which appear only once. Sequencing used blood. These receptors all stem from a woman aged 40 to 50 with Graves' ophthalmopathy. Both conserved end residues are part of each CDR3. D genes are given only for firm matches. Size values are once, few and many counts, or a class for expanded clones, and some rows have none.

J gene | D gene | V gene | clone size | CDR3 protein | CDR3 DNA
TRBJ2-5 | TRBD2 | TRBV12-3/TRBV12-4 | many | CASSSPSGIKETQYF | TGTGCCAGCAGTTCCCCTAGCGGGATAAAAGAGACCCAGTACTTC
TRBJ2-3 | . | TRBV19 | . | CASSYGAGTSTDTQYF | TGTGCCAGTAGTTATGGGGCGGGGACTAGCACAGATACGCAGTATTTT
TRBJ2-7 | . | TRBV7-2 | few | CASSFSREPYEQYF | TGTGCCAGCAGCTTCTCCCGGGAACCCTACGAGCAGTACTTC
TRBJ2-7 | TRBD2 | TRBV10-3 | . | CAMSGGREGGIDEQYF | TGTGCCATGAGTGGGGGGCGGGAGGGCGGGATCGACGAGCAGTACTTC
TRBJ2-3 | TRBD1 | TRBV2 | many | CARGDRGTDTQYF | TGTGCCAGAGGGGACAGGGGAACAGATACGCAGTATTTT
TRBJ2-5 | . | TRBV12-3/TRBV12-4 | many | CASSFGLQGGETQYF | TGTGCCAGCAGTTTTGGCCTCCAGGGGGGAGAGACCCAGTACTTC
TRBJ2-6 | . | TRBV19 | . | CASSNTGIAGANVLTF | TGTGCCAGTAGTAATACAGGGATTGCTGGGGCCAACGTCCTGACTTTC
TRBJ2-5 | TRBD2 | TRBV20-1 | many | CSARGTSGGPGPKETQYF | TGCAGTGCTCGAGGGACTAGCGGGGGGCCAGGACCGAAAGAGACCCAGTACTTC
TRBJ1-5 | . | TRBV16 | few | CASSGNVWSNQPQHF | TGTGCCAGCAGCGGAAACGTCTGGAGCAATCAGCCCCAGCATTTT
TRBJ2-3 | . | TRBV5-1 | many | CASSVEGFGTDTQYF | TGCGCCAGCAGCGTCGAGGGGTTCGGCACAGATACGCAGTATTTT
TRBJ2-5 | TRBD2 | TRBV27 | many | CASSLGGRLETQYF | TGTGCCAGCAGTTTGGGGGGGAGGTTGGAGACCCAGTACTTC
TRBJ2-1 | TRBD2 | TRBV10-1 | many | CASSGQLAAPYNEQFF | TGCGCCAGCAGTGGACAACTAGCGGCTCCCTACAATGAGCAGTTCTTC
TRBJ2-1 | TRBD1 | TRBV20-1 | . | CSARDAGTGGNEQFF | TGCAGTGCTAGAGACGCCGGGACAGGGGGCAATGAGCAGTTCTTC
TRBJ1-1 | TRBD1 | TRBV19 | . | CASSLRTGENEAFF | TGTGCCAGTAGTTTACGGACAGGGGAGAATGAAGCTTTCTTT
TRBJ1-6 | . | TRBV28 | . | CASSSTQGNRSPLHF | TGTGCCAGCAGTTCCACTCAGGGGAATAGGTCACCCCTCCACTTT